The 13 T cell receptor beta chains in this list originate from one sample, sequenced in a study of blood T cell repertoires in COVID-19. Clones were read by immunoSEQ multiplex PCR, and TCRdb kept only the in-frame ones, dropping some. The sample includes 75,000 to 80,000 clones, 88% of them seen just once. The sample taken for sequencing was peripheral blood. The receptors were sampled from a human donor in a cohort sampled during active COVID-19.

The CDR3 DNA follows: TGCAGTGCTAGTTTGACAGGGGGTTTTCAGCCCCAGCATTTT. It is translated as CSASLTGGFQPQHF. The rearrangement links TRBV20-1 to TRBJ1-5; TRBD1 matches 9 bases. The CDR3 runs 14 residues. Germline CDR1 DFQATT, CDR2 SNEGSKA (reference sequence). The V and J ends lost 3 bases and 6 bases, in that order; junction bases with no gene match: 6.

V gene TRBV11-2 combines with J gene TRBJ1-2; no firm D call. The length of the CDR3 is 14 residues. V was clipped by 0 bases and J by 7 bases, with 12 bases between them. The germline V gene has CDR1 SGHAT and CDR2 FQNNGV. This chain's CDR3 is CASSLDPGLTGYTF. The CDR3 bases are TGTGCCAGCAGCTTAGATCCGGGTTTAACTGGCTACACCTTC.

This chain links TRBV2 with TRBJ2-5, with D possibly TRBD2 on 5 matching bases. The CDR3 spans 14 residues. The germline gives CDR1 SNHLY, CDR2 FYNNEI. The germline V and J ends were trimmed by 0 bases and 1 base, with 6 bases remaining between them. CDR3 residues: CASSEAGVQETQYF. DNA for the CDR3: TGTGCCAGCAGTGAAGCGGGAGTCCAAGAGACCCAGTACTTC.

This sequence joins TRBV5-1 and TRBJ2-3; TRBD1 might be the D (6 bases). Germline CDR1 reads SGHRS; CDR2 reads YFSETQ. The CDR3 length is 15 residues. Trimming removed 4 bases at V and 0 bases at J, with 12 bases between. CDR3 residues: CASSPGTSSTDTQYF. The CDR3 coding sequence is TGCGCCAGCAGCCCGGGGACATCTAGCACAGATACGCAGTATTTT.

The chain is built from TRBV13 and TRBJ2-3; tentatively, D is TRBD2 (6 bases). Germline CDR1 PRHDT, CDR2 FYEKMQ (reference sequence). CDR3 length equals 16 residues. V shed 5 bases and J shed 5 bases, with 20 bases lying between them. CDR3 in DNA: TGTGCCAGCAGCCCCCCGGGCGGAGCCGGGGGAGATACGCAGTATTTT. This encodes CASSPPGGAGGDTQYF.

This clone was counted once. The CDR3 is CATGTENTGELFF. Written as DNA, the CDR3 is TGTGCCACAGGGACAGAGAACACCGGGGAGCTGTTTTTT. The chain recombines TRBV2 with TRBJ2-2, with 7 bases identical to TRBD1. CDR3 length: 13 amino acids. The V segment lost 10 bases and the J segment 1 base; nucleotides outside the gene matches: 3. Germline V gives CDR1 SNHLY, CDR2 FYNNEI.

The chain employs TRBV27 and TRBJ2-7, with D possibly matching TRBD2 (6 bases). V was clipped by 1 base and J by 0 bases, with 16 bases between them. CDR1 is MNHEY and CDR2 is SMNVEV in the germline V gene (reference sequence). The CDR3 totals 17 residues. This CDR3 reads CASSLYWITGSSYEQYF. The CDR3 nucleotides are TGTGCCAGCAGTTTATATTGGATTACCGGGAGCTCCTACGAGCAGTACTTC.

This rearrangement joins TRBV11-1 to TRBJ2-1; 7 bases are a match to TRBD2. The CDR3 has 14 amino acids. V dropped 8 bases and J dropped 4; count of bases not matched to a gene: 8. CDR1 is SGHAT, CDR2 FQDESV, per germline (reference sequence). The CDR3 region has the DNA TGTGCCAGCTTACAGGCTAGCGGTTACAATGAGCAGTTCTTC. This sequence encodes CASLQASGYNEQFF.

The rearrangement links TRBV5-4 to TRBJ1-1; D gene uncertain. CDR3 size: 15 residues. Germline lookup yields CDR1 SGHNT and CDR2 YYREEE (reference sequence). Between the trimmed V and J ends, which lost 3 bases and 2 bases, there was a span of 14 bases. CDR3 in DNA: TGTGCCAGCAGCTCGAAACGCAGCGGTAACACTGAAGCTTTCTTT. Translated, it gives CASSSKRSGNTEAFF.

The chain is built from TRBV20-1 and TRBJ1-1; D is unclear. In germline, CDR1 is DFQATT, CDR2 SNEGSKA (reference sequence). The CDR3 is made up of 11 amino acids. With 2 bases removed from V and 5 bases from J, the gap between germline ends came to 6 bases. The CDR3 nucleotides read TGCAGTGCTAGAATCTTAACTGAAGCTTTCTTT. Translating gives CSARILTEAFF.

The rearrangement links TRBV7-3 to TRBJ2-3; 7 positions match TRBD2. This CDR3 spans 13 amino acids. The V and J ends lost 4 bases and 7 bases, in that order; junction bases with no gene match: 5. CDR1 is SGHTA, CDR2 FQGTGA, per germline. CDR3 bases: TGTGCCAGCAGCTCGGGAGCGGGGAATACGCAGTATTTT. It encodes CASSSGAGNTQYF.

This clone was seen a single time. The DNA for the CDR3 is TGTGCCAGCAGACCGACCGGACAGGCCAACTCTGGAAACACCATATATTTT. The encoded protein is CASRPTGQANSGNTIYF. The chain couples TRBV7-9 to TRBJ1-3, with TRBD1 identical over 7 bases. Germline-derived CDR1 and CDR2 are SEHNR and FQNEAQ (reference sequence). This CDR3 comprises 17 residues. With V trimmed by 6 bases and J by 0 bases, 11 bases remained unmatched.

Concerning this clone: The CDR3 ends on some other residue instead of the conserved phenylalanine or tryptophan, so this is likely a read error. No DNA is shown, since the ends of the CDR3 on it are uncertain; the CDR3 is the one TCRdb lists. The rearrangement joins TRBV6-5 to TRBJ1-2; whether TRBD1, the table's D call, matches the DNA was not checked. Germline CDR1 MNHEY, CDR2 SVGAGI. The CDR3 is 11 residues long, ends included. The CDR3 here is CASTTGRLWQL.